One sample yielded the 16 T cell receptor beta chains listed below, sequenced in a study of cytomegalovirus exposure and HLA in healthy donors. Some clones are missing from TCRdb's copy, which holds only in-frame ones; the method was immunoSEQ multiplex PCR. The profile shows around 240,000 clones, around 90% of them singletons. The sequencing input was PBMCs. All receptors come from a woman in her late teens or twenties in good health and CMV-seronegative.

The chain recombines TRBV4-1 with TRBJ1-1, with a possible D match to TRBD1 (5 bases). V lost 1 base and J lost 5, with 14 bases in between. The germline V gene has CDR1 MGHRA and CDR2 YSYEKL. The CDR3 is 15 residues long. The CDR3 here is CASSQVMVRGTEAFF. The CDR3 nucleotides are TGCGCCAGCAGCCAAGTTATGGTCCGGGGGACTGAAGCTTTCTTT.

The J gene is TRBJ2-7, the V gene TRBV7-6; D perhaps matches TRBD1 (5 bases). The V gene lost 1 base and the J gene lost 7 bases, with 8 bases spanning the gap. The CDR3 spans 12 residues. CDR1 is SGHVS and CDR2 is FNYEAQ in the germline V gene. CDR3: CASSLEGREQYF. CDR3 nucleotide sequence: TGTGCCAGCAGCTTAGAGGGGCGGGAGCAGTACTTC.

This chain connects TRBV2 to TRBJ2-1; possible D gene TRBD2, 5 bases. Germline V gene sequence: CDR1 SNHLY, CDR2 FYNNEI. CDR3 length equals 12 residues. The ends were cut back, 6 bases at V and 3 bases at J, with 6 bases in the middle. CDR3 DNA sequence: TGTGCCAGCAGAGAGGGCTACAATGAGCAGTTCTTC. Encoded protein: CASREGYNEQFF. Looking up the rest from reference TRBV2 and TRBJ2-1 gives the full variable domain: EPEVTQTPSHQVTQMGQEVILRCVPISNHLYFYWYRQILGQKVEFLVSFYNNEISEKSEIFDDQFSVERPDGSNFTLKIRSTKLEDSAMYFCASREGYNEQFFGPGTRLTVL.

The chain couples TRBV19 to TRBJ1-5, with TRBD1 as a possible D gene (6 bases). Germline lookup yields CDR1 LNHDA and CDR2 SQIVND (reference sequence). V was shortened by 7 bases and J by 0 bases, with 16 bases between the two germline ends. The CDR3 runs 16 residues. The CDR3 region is CASTGQPPYSNQPQHF. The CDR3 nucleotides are TGTGCCAGTACCGGACAGCCACCTTATAGCAATCAGCCCCAGCATTTT.

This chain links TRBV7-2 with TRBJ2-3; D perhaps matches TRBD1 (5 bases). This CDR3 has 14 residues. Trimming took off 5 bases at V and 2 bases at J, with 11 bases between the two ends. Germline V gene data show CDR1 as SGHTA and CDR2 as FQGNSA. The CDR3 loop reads CASSPGHSTDTQYF. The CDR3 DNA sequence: TGTGCCAGCAGCCCCGGACACTCCACAGATACGCAGTATTTT. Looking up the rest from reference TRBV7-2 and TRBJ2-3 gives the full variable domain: GAGVSQSPSNKVTEKGKDVELRCDPISGHTALYWYRQSLGQGLEFLIYFQGNSAPDKSGLPSDRFSAERTGGSVSTLTIQRTQQEDSAVYLCASSPGHSTDTQYFGPGTRLTVL.

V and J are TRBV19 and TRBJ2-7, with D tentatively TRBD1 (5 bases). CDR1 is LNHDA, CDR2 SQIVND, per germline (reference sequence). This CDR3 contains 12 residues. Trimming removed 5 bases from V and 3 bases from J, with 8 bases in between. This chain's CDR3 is CASSPDNYEQYF. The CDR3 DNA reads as TGTGCCAGTAGTCCGGACAACTACGAGCAGTACTTC. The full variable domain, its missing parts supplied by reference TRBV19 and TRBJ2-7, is DGGITQSPKYLFRKEGQNVTLSCEQNLNHDAMYWYRQDPGQGLRLIYYSQIVNDFQKGDIAEGYSVSREKKESFPLTVTSAQKNPTAFYLCASSPDNYEQYFGPGTRLTVT.

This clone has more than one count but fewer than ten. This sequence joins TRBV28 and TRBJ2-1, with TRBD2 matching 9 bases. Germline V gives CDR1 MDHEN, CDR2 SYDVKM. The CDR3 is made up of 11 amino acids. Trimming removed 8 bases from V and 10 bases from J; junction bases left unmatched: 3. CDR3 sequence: CASRGLAEQFF. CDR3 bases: TGTGCCAGCCGAGGACTAGCGGAGCAGTTCTTC.

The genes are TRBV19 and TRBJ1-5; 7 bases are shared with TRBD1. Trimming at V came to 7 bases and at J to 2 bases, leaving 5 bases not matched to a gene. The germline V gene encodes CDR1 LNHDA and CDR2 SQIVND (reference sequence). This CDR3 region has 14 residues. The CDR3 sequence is CASNQGVGNQPQHF. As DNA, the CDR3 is TGTGCCAGTAACCAGGGGGTCGGCAATCAGCCCCAGCATTTT.

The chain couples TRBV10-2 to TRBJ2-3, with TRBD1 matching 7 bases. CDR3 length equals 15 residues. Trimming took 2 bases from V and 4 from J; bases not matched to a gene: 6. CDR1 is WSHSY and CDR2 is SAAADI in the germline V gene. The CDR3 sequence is CASSEPRQGPDTQYF. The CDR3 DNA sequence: TGCGCCAGCAGTGAGCCCCGACAGGGACCAGATACGCAGTATTTT.

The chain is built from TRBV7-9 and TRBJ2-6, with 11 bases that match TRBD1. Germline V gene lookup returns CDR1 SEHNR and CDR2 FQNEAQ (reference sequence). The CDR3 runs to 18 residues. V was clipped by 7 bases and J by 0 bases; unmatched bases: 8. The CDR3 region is CASIPGQGASSGANVLTF. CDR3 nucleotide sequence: TGTGCCAGCATCCCCGGACAGGGGGCCTCCTCTGGGGCCAACGTCCTGACTTTC. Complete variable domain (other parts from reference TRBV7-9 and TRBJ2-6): DTGVSQNPRHKITKRGQNVTFRCDPISEHNRLYWYRQTLGQGPEFLTYFQNEAQLEKSRLLSDRFSAERPKGSFSTLEIQRTEQGDSAMYLCASIPGQGASSGANVLTFGAGSRLTVL.

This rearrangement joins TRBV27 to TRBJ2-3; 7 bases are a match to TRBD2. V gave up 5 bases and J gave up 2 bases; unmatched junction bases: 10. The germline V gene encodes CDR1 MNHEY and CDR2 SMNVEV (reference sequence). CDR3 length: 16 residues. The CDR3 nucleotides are TGTGCCAGCAGTGAACGAGCGGGGACTATCACAGATACGCAGTATTTT. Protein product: CASSERAGTITDTQYF.

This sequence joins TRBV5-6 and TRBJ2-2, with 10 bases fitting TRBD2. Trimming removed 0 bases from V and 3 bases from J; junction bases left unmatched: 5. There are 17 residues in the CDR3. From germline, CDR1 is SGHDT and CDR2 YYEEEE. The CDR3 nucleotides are TGTGCCAGCAGCTTGGGGCTAGCGGGGGCCGACACCGGGGAGCTGTTTTTT. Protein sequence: CASSLGLAGADTGELFF. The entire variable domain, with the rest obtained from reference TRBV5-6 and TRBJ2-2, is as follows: DAGVTQSPTHLIKTRGQQVTLRCSPKSGHDTVSWYQQALGQGPQFIFQYYEEEERQRGNFPDRFSGHQFPNYSSELNVNALLLGDSALYLCASSLGLAGADTGELFFGEGSRLTVL.

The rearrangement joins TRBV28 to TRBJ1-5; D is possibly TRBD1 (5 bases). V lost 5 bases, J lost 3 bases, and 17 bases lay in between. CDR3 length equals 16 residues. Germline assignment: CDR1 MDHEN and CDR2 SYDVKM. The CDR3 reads CASSTPPDNVNQPQHF. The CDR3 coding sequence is TGTGCCAGCAGTACGCCCCCGGACAACGTCAATCAGCCCCAGCATTTT.

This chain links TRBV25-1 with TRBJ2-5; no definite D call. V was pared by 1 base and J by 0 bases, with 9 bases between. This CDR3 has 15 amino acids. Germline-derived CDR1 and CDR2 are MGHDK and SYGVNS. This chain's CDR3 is CASSEWMTNQETQYF. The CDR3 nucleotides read TGTGCCAGCAGTGAATGGATGACAAACCAAGAGACCCAGTACTTC.

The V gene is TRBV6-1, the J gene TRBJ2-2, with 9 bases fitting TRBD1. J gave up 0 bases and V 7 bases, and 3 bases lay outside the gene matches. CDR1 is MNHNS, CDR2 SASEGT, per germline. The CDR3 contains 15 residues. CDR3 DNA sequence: TGTGCCAGCATCCGGGACAGGGCGAACACCGGGGAGCTGTTTTTT. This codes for CASIRDRANTGELFF.

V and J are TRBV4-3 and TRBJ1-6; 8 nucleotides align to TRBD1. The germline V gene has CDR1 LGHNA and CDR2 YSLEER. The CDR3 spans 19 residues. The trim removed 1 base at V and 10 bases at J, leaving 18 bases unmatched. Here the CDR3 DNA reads TGCGCCAGCAGCCAAGTGCGGTCACAGGGGGACAATTCTAGATCACCCCTCCACTTT. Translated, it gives CASSQVRSQGDNSRSPLHF.